One and the same sample provided the 25 T cell receptor beta chains below, sequenced in a study of cytomegalovirus exposure and HLA in healthy donors. Sequencing used immunoSEQ multiplex PCR; TCRdb keeps in-frame clones, though not all of them. The table includes approximately 60,000 clones, approximately 95% detected once. Sequenced sample: PBMCs. These receptor sequences come from a young woman in good health and CMV-seronegative.

The rearrangement links TRBV11-3 to TRBJ2-3, with a possible D match to TRBD2 (5 bases). Looked up from germline, CDR1 is SGHNT and CDR2 is YENEEA. Trimming cost V 4 bases and J 5 bases, with 13 bases left between them. There are 14 residues in the CDR3. CDR3 DNA sequence: TGTGCCAGCAGCTCCGGAGGTTCAGAAGATACGCAGTATTTT. This gives the protein CASSSGGSEDTQYF.

The chain employs TRBV5-1 and TRBJ2-1, with 10 bases that match TRBD2. CDR1 is SGHRS and CDR2 is YFSETQ in the germline V gene. This CDR3 has 15 amino acids. V was pared by 0 bases and J by 9 bases, with 6 bases of the junction left unmatched. In nucleotides, the CDR3 is TGCGCCAGCAGCTTGGGCAGCGGGGGGGATCCTGAGCAGTTCTTC. Translated: CASSLGSGGDPEQFF.

J is TRBJ2-7 and V is TRBV6-1; D is undetermined. In germline, CDR1 is MNHNS, CDR2 SASEGT. The CDR3 is 14 residues long. The V gene lost 4 bases and the J gene lost 3 bases, with 13 bases spanning the gap. This chain's CDR3 is CASSALPHNYEQYV. DNA of the CDR3: TGTGCCAGCAGTGCCCTGCCACACAACTACGAGCAGTACGTC.

This chain links TRBV19 with TRBJ1-1; tentatively, D is TRBD1 (5 bases). V was cut by 5 bases and J by 1 base, with 11 bases left in between. The CDR3 length is 14 residues. Per the germline V gene, CDR1 is LNHDA and CDR2 is SQIVND (reference sequence). The DNA of the CDR3 is TGTGCCAGTAGTCCCCACGACAGGAACACTGAAGCTTTCTTT. Translation: CASSPHDRNTEAFF.

In this sample, this clone turned up once. The chain couples TRBV19 to TRBJ1-6, with 7 bases aligning to TRBD1. The CDR3 is made up of 13 amino acids. With V trimmed by 6 bases and J by 7 bases, 3 bases remained unmatched. CDR1 LNHDA and CDR2 SQIVND come from the germline V gene (reference sequence). The CDR3 DNA reads as TGTGCCAGTAGGGGGACAGAAAATTCACCCCTCCACTTT. This sequence encodes CASRGTENSPLHF.

This chain connects TRBV5-1 to TRBJ1-2; unclear D gene. Germline lookup yields CDR1 SGHRS and CDR2 YFSETQ. The CDR3 consists of 14 residues. The germline V and J ends were trimmed by 4 bases and 2 bases, with 12 bases remaining between them. This CDR3 reads CASSLRTLNYGYTF. The CDR3 DNA is TGCGCCAGCAGCCTCCGGACTCTAAACTATGGCTACACCTTC.

The chain carries TRBV29-1 and TRBJ2-1; D gene ambiguous. The germline V gene encodes CDR1 SQVTM and CDR2 ANQGSEA. The CDR3 has 13 amino acids. Trimming stripped 2 bases from V and 4 bases from J, with 9 bases between. The CDR3 DNA reads TGCAGCGTTGAACTACAGACGTACAATGAGCAGTTCTTC. It is translated as CSVELQTYNEQFF.

This chain uses TRBV11-2 with TRBJ2-2; 13 positions match TRBD2. The V and J ends lost 5 bases and 4 bases, in that order; junction bases with no gene match: 7. This CDR3 spans 17 amino acids. CDR1 is SGHAT, CDR2 FQNNGV, per germline. This chain's CDR3 is CASSPPGLAGVTGELFF. CDR3 sequence (DNA): TGTGCCAGCAGCCCCCCTGGACTAGCGGGAGTCACCGGGGAGCTGTTTTTT. Full variable domain (rest looked up from reference TRBV11-2 and TRBJ2-2): EAGVAQSPRYKIIEKRQSVAFWCNPISGHATLYWYQQILGQGPKLLIQFQNNGVVDDSQLPKDRFSAERLKGVDSTLKIQPAKLEDSAVYLCASSPPGLAGVTGELFFGEGSRLTVL.

The sample holds one count of this clone. This chain uses TRBV7-3 with TRBJ1-1; 7 nucleotides line up with TRBD1. Germline V lookup: CDR1 SGHTA, CDR2 FQGTGA. Trimming at V came to 4 bases and at J to 1 base, leaving 3 bases not matched to a gene. CDR3 length equals 14 residues. The CDR3 nucleotides are TGTGCCAGCAGCTCGACAGGGAGGAACACTGAAGCTTTCTTT. Translating gives CASSSTGRNTEAFF.

The chain joins TRBV5-6 to TRBJ2-5, with 13 bases matching TRBD2. Unmatched junction bases numbered 1, after V lost 0 bases and J lost 5 bases. There are 15 residues in the CDR3. Germline CDR1 SGHDT, CDR2 YYEEEE. CDR3: CASSLELAGGETQYF. Written as DNA, the CDR3 is TGTGCCAGCAGCTTGGAACTAGCGGGAGGGGAGACCCAGTACTTC.

This chain connects TRBV7-2 to TRBJ1-2; D not certain. This CDR3 has 12 residues. Per germline, CDR1 SGHTA and CDR2 FQGNSA. V gave up 0 bases and J gave up 8 bases, with 7 bases separating them. CDR3 amino acids: CASSLAPGGYTF. CDR3 bases: TGTGCCAGCAGCTTAGCGCCCGGGGGCTACACCTTC.

The chain is built from TRBV7-3 and TRBJ2-7, with 7 bases identical to TRBD2. After removal of 1 base from V and 0 bases from J, the junction contained 3 bases not matched to a gene. The germline CDR1 and CDR2 sequences are SGHTA and FQGTGA. The length of the CDR3 is 15 residues. The CDR3 coding sequence is TGTGCCAGCAGCTTAATCGGGGGGAGCTCCTACGAGCAGTACTTC. As protein: CASSLIGGSSYEQYF.

The CDR3 region has the DNA TGTGCCTGGAATGGGGGGAGAGGGCCCTACAATGAGCAGTTCTTC. Translated, it gives CAWNGGRGPYNEQFF. The chain employs TRBV30 and TRBJ2-1, with D perhaps matching TRBD2 (6 bases). V was shortened by 4 bases and J by 2 bases, with 15 bases between the two germline ends. Germline assignment: CDR1 GTSNPN and CDR2 SVGIG (reference sequence). The CDR3 is 15 residues long.

This rearrangement joins TRBV19 to TRBJ1-1, with D perhaps TRBD1 (6 bases). The CDR3 is made up of 13 amino acids. Trimming stripped 3 bases from V and 1 base from J, with 6 bases between. Germline CDR1 is LNHDA and CDR2 is SQIVND (reference sequence). CDR3 sequence: CASSMGQNTEAFF. The DNA of the CDR3 is TGTGCCAGTAGTATGGGACAGAACACTGAAGCTTTCTTT.

CDR3 region: CASSKGLTKNTGELFF. Here the CDR3 DNA reads TGTGCCAGCAGCAAGGGACTAACAAAGAACACCGGGGAGCTGTTTTTT. The gene calls are TRBV7-6 and TRBJ2-2, with TRBD2 matching over 7 bases. The V gene end was trimmed by 5 bases and the J gene end by 1 base; junction bases not matched to a gene: 7. This CDR3 is 16 amino acids long. Germline V lookup: CDR1 SGHVS, CDR2 FNYEAQ.

V usage is TRBV5-4 and J usage is TRBJ2-7; D possibly corresponds to TRBD2 (6 bases). Germline values: CDR1 SGHNT, CDR2 YYREEE (reference sequence). The CDR3 contains 14 residues. Between the trimmed V and J ends, which lost 0 bases and 2 bases, there was a span of 9 bases. CDR3 protein: CASSLGGGTYEQYF. CDR3 sequence (DNA): TGTGCCAGCAGCTTGGGGGGCGGGACCTACGAGCAGTACTTC.

The V call is TRBV7-9, the J call TRBJ1-5, with 9 bases that match TRBD1. The V gene's germline CDR1 is SEHNR and CDR2 FQNEAQ (reference sequence). Trimming cost V 5 bases and J 5 bases; bases outside gene matches: 10. The CDR3 has 16 amino acids. The CDR3 here is CASSLGTGTPHQPQHF. DNA of the CDR3: TGTGCCAGCAGCCTTGGGACAGGGACCCCTCATCAGCCCCAGCATTTT.

This chain uses TRBV6-6 with TRBJ1-3, with a tentative D call TRBD1 (6 bases). The V gene's germline CDR1 is MNHNY and CDR2 SVGAGI (reference sequence). The V and J ends lost 2 bases and 0 bases respectively, with 11 bases between them. There are 16 residues in the CDR3. CDR3 nucleotide sequence: TGTGCCAGCAGTTACGCAGGGGATCTCTCTGGAAACACCATATATTTT. As protein: CASSYAGDLSGNTIYF.

J is TRBJ2-7 and V is TRBV6-1, with D maybe TRBD2 (5 bases). V was cut by 4 bases and J by 3 bases, with 16 bases left in between. The V gene's germline CDR1 is MNHNS and CDR2 SASEGT. The CDR3 length is 15 residues. The CDR3 here is CASSGRGWKSYEQYV. CDR3 DNA: TGTGCCAGCAGTGGACGAGGGTGGAAAAGCTACGAGCAGTACGTC.

The chain employs TRBV2 and TRBJ1-1, with D tentatively TRBD1 (5 bases). The CDR3 is made up of 11 amino acids. The V gene lost 10 bases and the J gene lost 6 bases, with 12 bases spanning the gap. Germline V CDR1 and CDR2: SNHLY, FYNNEI. CDR3 amino acids: CATQQVAEAFF. DNA of the CDR3: TGTGCCACCCAACAGGTCGCTGAAGCTTTCTTT.

This clone appeared a single time. This chain uses TRBV18 with TRBJ1-1, with a tentative D call TRBD1 (6 bases). Per the germline V gene, CDR1 is KGHSH and CDR2 is LQKENI. The CDR3 sequence is 14 residues long. Trimming cost V 7 bases and J 0 bases, with 12 bases left between them. For the CDR3, the DNA is TGTGCCAGCTTTAGCCGGGACATGAACACTGAAGCTTTCTTT. Translated, it gives CASFSRDMNTEAFF.

The V and J genes are TRBV6-9 and TRBJ2-2, with a tentative D call TRBD1 (6 bases). The CDR3 loop spans 16 amino acids. The V gene lost 0 bases and the J gene lost 4 bases, with 12 bases spanning the gap. Germline loops: CDR1 MNHGY, CDR2 SVAAGI. The CDR3 sequence is CASSYSKDRLTGELFF. As DNA, the CDR3 is TGTGCCAGCAGTTATTCAAAGGACAGACTCACCGGGGAGCTGTTTTTT.

The gene calls are TRBV7-2 and TRBJ2-1; D not resolved. In germline, CDR1 is SGHTA, CDR2 FQGNSA. The length of the CDR3 is 13 residues. The V and J ends lost 1 base and 8 bases respectively, with 9 bases between them. Written as DNA, the CDR3 is TGTGCCAGCAGCTTAGTATCTGTCTATGAGCAGTTCTTC. The encoded protein is CASSLVSVYEQFF.

The chain is built from TRBV4-1 and TRBJ2-6; D perhaps matches TRBD2 (6 bases). Germline values: CDR1 MGHRA, CDR2 YSYEKL. V gave up 4 bases and J gave up 1 base, with 11 bases separating them. The CDR3 is 16 residues long. CDR3 sequence (DNA): TGCGCCAGCAGCCCCGACGGAGGGTCTGGGGCCAACGTCCTGACTTTC. Its translation: CASSPDGGSGANVLTF.

The rearrangement uses TRBV2 and TRBJ2-4, with TRBD1 identical over 8 bases. Losses at the gene ends were 8 bases for V and 1 base for J; bases not matched to a gene: 4. Germline CDR1 SNHLY, CDR2 FYNNEI. This CDR3 spans 14 amino acids. The CDR3 loop reads CASRQGSAKNIQYF. In DNA form, the CDR3 reads TGTGCCAGCCGACAGGGGTCCGCCAAAAACATTCAGTACTTC.